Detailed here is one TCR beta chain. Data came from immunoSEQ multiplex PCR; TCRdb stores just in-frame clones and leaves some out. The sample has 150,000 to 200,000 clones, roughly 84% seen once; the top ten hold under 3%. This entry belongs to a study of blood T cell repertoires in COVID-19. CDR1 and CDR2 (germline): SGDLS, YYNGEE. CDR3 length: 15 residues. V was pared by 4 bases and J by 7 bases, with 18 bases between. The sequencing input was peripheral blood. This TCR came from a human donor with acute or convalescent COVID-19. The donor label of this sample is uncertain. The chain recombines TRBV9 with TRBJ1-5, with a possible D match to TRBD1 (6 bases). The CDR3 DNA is TGTGCCAGCAGCATGACAACAGGGCCAGGACAGCCCCAGCATTTT. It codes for CASSMTTGPGQPQHF.